These 2 T cell receptor beta chains were sequenced from one sample in a study of shared clonotypes between healthy human individuals. Sequenced by immunoSEQ multiplex PCR; TCRdb stores in-frame clones only, minus some. The sample records 2 million to 2.5 million clones, under 97% being singletons. Source material: naive CD4+ T cells sorted from blood. As to subset: CD45RA+ positively selected. The receptors stem from a man aged 18 to 30 in good health.

This clone was counted a single time. This rearrangement joins TRBV10-2 to TRBJ1-5, with a possible D match to TRBD1 (6 bases). Trimming took 6 bases from V and 6 from J, leaving 9 bases between them. The germline V gene encodes CDR1 WSHSY and CDR2 SAAADI. The CDR3 runs 12 residues. CDR3 residues: CASRGGGQPQHF. The DNA of the CDR3 is TGCGCCAGCAGAGGGGGGGGTCAGCCCCAGCATTTT.

V gene TRBV6-1 combines with J gene TRBJ1-2; 7 bases are a match to TRBD1. The CDR3 totals 13 residues. Germline CDR1 and CDR2: MNHNS and SASEGT. Trimming removed 6 bases from V and 4 bases from J; junction bases left unmatched: 5. CDR3 sequence (DNA): TGTGCCAGCAGCCCGACAGGGATCTATGGCTACACCTTC. As protein: CASSPTGIYGYTF.